The 13 T cell receptor beta chains below were found in one sample sequenced in a study of shared clonotypes between healthy human individuals. The method was immunoSEQ multiplex PCR; TCRdb's version includes in-frame clones alone and lacks a portion of them. The table records about 1.1 million clones, approximately 80% of them present only once. Specimen: memory CD4+ T cells from PBMCs. Subset indicated: CD45RA-negative fraction. Receptors originate from a young man in good health. Some clones in this sample may be carry-over from other donors' samples.

The V call is TRBV25-1, the J call TRBJ1-1, with D uncertain. This CDR3 contains 16 residues. Germline V gene sequence: CDR1 MGHDK, CDR2 SYGVNS. The ends were cut back, 3 bases at V and 4 bases at J, with 18 bases in the middle. CDR3 coding DNA: TGTGCCAGCAGTGACGTTCGGCCGGGCCGACCCACTGAAGCTTTCTTT. Translation gives CASSDVRPGRPTEAFF.

The rearrangement joins TRBV15 to TRBJ1-4, with a weak D call TRBD1 (6 bases). CDR3 length equals 14 residues. Germline V lookup: CDR1 LNHNV, CDR2 YYDKDF (reference sequence). V lost 3 bases and J 7 bases, leaving 12 bases between the germline ends. As DNA, the CDR3 is TGTGCCACCAGCAGCGGACAGAAAGTTGAAAAACTGTTTTTT. It encodes CATSSGQKVEKLFF.

The gene calls are TRBV27 and TRBJ2-6, with D possibly matching TRBD2 (5 bases). The CDR3 is 17 amino acids. Germline V gene sequence: CDR1 MNHEY, CDR2 SMNVEV (reference sequence). Trimming shortened V by 3 bases and J by 1 base, and 13 bases separated the two germline ends. DNA of the CDR3: TGTGCCAGCAGTTTTTTTAAGGGAGTTTCTGGGGCCAACGTCCTGACTTTC. Translating gives CASSFFKGVSGANVLTF.

V gene TRBV6-4 combines with J gene TRBJ1-2; 9 nucleotides line up with TRBD1. CDR3 length equals 13 residues. Germline trimming cut 2 bases from V and 7 bases from J; bases unmatched to any gene: 2. The germline V gene has CDR1 MRHNA and CDR2 SNTAGT. CDR3 sequence (DNA): TGTGCCAGCAGTGACGAGACAGGGGGTGGCTACACCTTC. Protein product: CASSDETGGGYTF.

V is TRBV7-2 and J is TRBJ2-5; D remains ambiguous. Germline V gives CDR1 SGHTA, CDR2 FQGNSA. Trimming pared 1 base from V and 10 bases from J, leaving 7 bases between. This CDR3 is built from 11 residues. The CDR3 nucleotides read TGTGCCAGCAGCTTAGGCGGAAACCAGTACTTC. Translation gives CASSLGGNQYF.

The gene calls are TRBV5-1 and TRBJ1-3; 7 bases are a match to TRBD1. Trimming took 3 bases from V and 0 from J; bases not matched to a gene: 3. Per the germline V gene, CDR1 is SGHRS and CDR2 is YFSETQ. The CDR3 spans 15 residues. CDR3: CASSSWTGSGNTIYF. CDR3 coding DNA: TGCGCCAGCAGCTCTTGGACAGGCTCTGGAAACACCATATATTTT. Full variable domain (remainder filled in from reference TRBV5-1 and TRBJ1-3): KAGVTQTPRYLIKTRGQQVTLSCSPISGHRSVSWYQQTPGQGLQFLFEYFSETQRNKGNFPGRFSGRQFSNSRSEMNVSTLELGDSALYLCASSSWTGSGNTIYFGEGSWLTVV.

The rearrangement joins TRBV18 to TRBJ2-6; D possibly uses TRBD1 or TRBD2 (6 bases each). Germline loops: CDR1 KGHSH, CDR2 LQKENI. This CDR3 has 18 amino acids. Between the trimmed V and J ends, which lost 3 bases and 1 base, there was a span of 16 bases. DNA for the CDR3: TGTGCCAGCTCACCTTGGGGGGACACCAGTTCTGGGGCCAACGTCCTGACTTTC. Translation gives CASSPWGDTSSGANVLTF.

This chain links TRBV7-9 with TRBJ2-1; possible D gene TRBD2, 7 bases. This CDR3 comprises 15 residues. V lost 1 base and J 4 bases, leaving 11 bases between the germline ends. Looked up from germline, CDR1 is SEHNR and CDR2 is FQNEAQ (reference sequence). CDR3 in DNA: TGTGCCAGCAGCTTAGAAGGGGGAGGGTACAATGAGCAGTTCTTC. It codes for CASSLEGGGYNEQFF.

The gene calls are TRBV7-8 and TRBJ2-2, with a tentative D call TRBD2 (6 bases). The CDR3 totals 17 residues. V lost 1 base to trimming and J lost 0 bases, with 12 bases between them. Germline V lookup: CDR1 SGHVS, CDR2 FQNEAQ. The CDR3 DNA sequence: TGTGCCAGCAGCTTAGGAGGCGGGACCGCGAACACCGGGGAGCTGTTTTTT. Encoded protein: CASSLGGGTANTGELFF.

The chain carries TRBV7-9 and TRBJ1-2; maybe TRBD1 (6 bases). The CDR3 spans 17 residues. The germline V gene has CDR1 SEHNR and CDR2 FQNEAQ (reference sequence). Trimming took off 3 bases at V and 7 bases at J, with 24 bases between the two ends. The CDR3 sequence: CASSFLSEWTEDFGYTF. DNA for the CDR3: TGTGCCAGCAGCTTTTTATCGGAATGGACAGAGGATTTTGGCTACACCTTC.

This rearrangement joins TRBV27 to TRBJ2-6; 7 bases are a match to TRBD2. This CDR3 spans 16 amino acids. The V gene's germline CDR1 is MNHEY and CDR2 SMNVEV (reference sequence). With 11 bases clipped from V and 4 bases from J, the junction kept 14 bases outside the gene matches. CDR3 nucleotides: TGTGCCGGGGCGGGAGTCGGGGTTTCGGGGGCCAACGTCCTGACTTTC. Its protein is CAGAGVGVSGANVLTF. The whole variable domain, remainder taken from reference TRBV27 and TRBJ2-6, is EAQVTQNPRYLITVTGKKLTVTCSQNMNHEYMSWYRQDPGLGLRQIYYSMNVEVTDKGDVPEGYKVSRKEKRNFPLILESPSPNQTSLYFCAGAGVGVSGANVLTFGAGSRLTVL.

The V gene is TRBV4-2, the J gene TRBJ2-7, with TRBD2 matching over 8 bases. This CDR3 has 17 amino acids. CDR1 LGHNA and CDR2 YNFKEQ come from the germline V gene. With 0 bases clipped from V and 3 bases from J, the junction kept 10 bases outside the gene matches. CDR3 loop: CASSQDFPGTRDYEQYF. The CDR3 DNA follows: TGTGCCAGCAGCCAAGATTTTCCCGGGACTAGAGACTACGAGCAGTACTTC.

The chain joins TRBV5-1 to TRBJ2-2, with D tentatively TRBD1 (6 bases). V was trimmed by 2 bases and J by 5 bases, leaving 13 bases between them. Germline CDR1 SGHRS, CDR2 YFSETQ. The CDR3 is 15 residues long. CDR3 amino acids: CASSFSGTRTGELFF. Written as DNA, the CDR3 is TGCGCCAGCAGCTTCTCCGGGACAAGAACCGGGGAGCTGTTTTTT.